This T cell receptor beta chain comes out of a study of blood T cell repertoires in COVID-19. The wider study: Acute-phase and convalescent COVID-19 samples originated in the United States, Italy and Spain.

With V trimmed by 6 bases and J by 9 bases, 2 bases remained unmatched. Germline lookup yields CDR1 LGHNT and CDR2 FRNRAP. This CDR3 comprises 12 residues. Those who participated ranged in age from roughly 18 to 90 years and resided in about 24 US areas. For recovered donors of Cohort 3, there were two negative PCRs, clearance, or symptom resolution. TCRdb's table, derived via immunoSEQ multiplex PCR, lists solely in-frame clones and lacks some. This table has tens of thousands of clones, 70% to 90% appearing once. The source of this sequence is a middle-aged woman who had recovered from COVID-19. This chain joins TRBV12-5 and TRBJ2-1; TRBD1 agrees at 10 bases. The sample taken for sequencing was PBMCs or T cells enriched from blood (not recorded which). The CDR3 coding sequence is TGTGCTAGTGGGACAGGGGGCTTTGAGCAGTTCTTC. Its protein is CASGTGGFEQFF.